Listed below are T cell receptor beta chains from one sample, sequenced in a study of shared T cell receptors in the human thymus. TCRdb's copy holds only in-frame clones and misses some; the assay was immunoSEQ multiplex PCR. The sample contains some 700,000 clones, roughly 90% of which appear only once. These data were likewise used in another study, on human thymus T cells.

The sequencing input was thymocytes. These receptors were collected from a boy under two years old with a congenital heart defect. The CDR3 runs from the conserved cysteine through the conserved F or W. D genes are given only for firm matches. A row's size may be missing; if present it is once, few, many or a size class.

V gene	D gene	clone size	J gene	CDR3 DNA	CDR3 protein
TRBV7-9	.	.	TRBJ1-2	TGTGCCAGCAGCCAGGTGACAGTCGAATGTAACTATGGCTACACCTTC	CASSQVTVECNYGYTF
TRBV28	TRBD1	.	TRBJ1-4	TGTGCCAGCAGCAGGGTCTGGGAGACAGGGGGGAGCACTAATGAAAAACTGTTTTTT	CASSRVWETGGSTNEKLFF
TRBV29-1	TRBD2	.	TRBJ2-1	TGCAGCGTTGAAGGGCCCCGACTAGCGGGAGCGAGCTCCTACAATGAGCAGTTCTTC	CSVEGPRLAGASSYNEQFF
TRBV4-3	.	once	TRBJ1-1	TGCGCCAGCAGCCAAAGGGGACGGGCGGGAGACACTGAAGCTTTCTTT	CASSQRGRAGDTEAFF
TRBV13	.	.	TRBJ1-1	TGTGCCAGCAGCTTGGAGGTAAACACTGAAGCTTTCTTT	CASSLEVNTEAFF
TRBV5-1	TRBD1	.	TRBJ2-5	TGCGCCAGCAGCCCCGGACAGGGGAGACAAGAGACCCAGTACTTC	CASSPGQGRQETQYF
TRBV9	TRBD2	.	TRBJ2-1	TGTGCCAGCAGCGTAGGACTAGCGGGAAACAATGAGCAGTTCTTC	CASSVGLAGNNEQFF
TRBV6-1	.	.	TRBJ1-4	TGTGCCAGCAGTCCCCGGGGATTTGATGAAAAACTGTTTTTT	CASSPRGFDEKLFF
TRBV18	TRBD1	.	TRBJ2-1	TGTGCCAGCTCATTCACAGGGGGCTCCTACAATGAGCAGTTCTTC	CASSFTGGSYNEQFF
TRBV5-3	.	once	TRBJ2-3	TGTGCCAGAAGCCATCAGGGGTGGGATACGCAGTATTTT	CARSHQGWDTQYF
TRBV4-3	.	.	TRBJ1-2	TGCGCCAGCAGCCAAGAATACCTGACAGGAAACTATGGCTACACCTTC	CASSQEYLTGNYGYTF
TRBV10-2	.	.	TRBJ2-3	TGCGCCAGCAGTGAGTCGAGAGGCACAGATACGCAGTATTTT	CASSESRGTDTQYF
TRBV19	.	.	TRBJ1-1	TGTGCCAGTAGTATAACCAAGGCAGGTGGGTTGAACACTGAAGCTTTCTTT	CASSITKAGGLNTEAFF
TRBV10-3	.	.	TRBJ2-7	TGTGCCATCAGACTAGTTCAATACGAGCAGTACTTC	CAIRLVQYEQYF
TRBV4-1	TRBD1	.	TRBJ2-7	TGCGCCAGCAGCCAAACAAACGTGGCCCGACAGGGGACTGCCTACGAGCAGTACTTC	CASSQTNVARQGTAYEQYF
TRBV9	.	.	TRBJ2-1	TGTGCCAGCAGCGTAGTTGAACCTAGTCCCGAGGACAATGAGCAGTTCTTC	CASSVVEPSPEDNEQFF
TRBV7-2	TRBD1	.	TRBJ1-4	TGTGCCAGCAGCTCGGGACAGGGGATTGAAAAACTGTTTTTT	CASSSGQGIEKLFF
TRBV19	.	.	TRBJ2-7	TGTGCCAGTAGTCAGGGTCCCAACGAGCAGTACTTC	CASSQGPNEQYF
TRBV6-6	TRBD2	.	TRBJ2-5	TGTGCCAGCAGTCGCGGGACTAGCGGGATTCGAGAGACCCAGTACTTC	CASSRGTSGIRETQYF
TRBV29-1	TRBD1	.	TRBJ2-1	TGCAGCGTTGGTGGGGCAGGGGACAGGCCGAACAATGAGCAGTTCTTC	CSVGGAGDRPNNEQFF
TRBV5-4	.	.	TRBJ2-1	TGTGCCAGCAGCCCGACTAGGGCCGATGAGCAGTTCTTC	CASSPTRADEQFF
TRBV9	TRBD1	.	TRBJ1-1	TGTGCCAGCAGCGTACAGGGACAGGTGAACACTGAAGCTTTCTTT	CASSVQGQVNTEAFF
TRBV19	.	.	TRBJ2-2	TGTGCCAGTAGTAAAGGGGGAGGGTCGAGCACCGGGGAGCTGTTTTTT	CASSKGGGSSTGELFF
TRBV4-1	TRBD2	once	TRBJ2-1	TGCGCCAGCAGCCAAGCCCGACTAGCGGGAGGCTCCTACAATGAGCAGTTCTTC	CASSQARLAGGSYNEQFF
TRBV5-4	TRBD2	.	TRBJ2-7	TGTGCCAGCAGCTTGGCCGGTGGTCGTAGCGGGAGGGCCTTCTACGAGCAGTACTTC	CASSLAGGRSGRAFYEQYF
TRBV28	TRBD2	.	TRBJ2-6	TGTGCCAGCAGCGGGCGACTAGCGGGCCTCTCTGGGGCCAACGTCCTGACTTTC	CASSGRLAGLSGANVLTF
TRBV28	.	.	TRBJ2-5	TGTGCCAGCAGTCGCCTCGACAGAATCCCAAAGGAGACCCAGTACTTC	CASSRLDRIPKETQYF
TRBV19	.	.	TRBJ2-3	TGTGCCAGTAGTAGTCCCAATACGCAGTATTTT	CASSSPNTQYF
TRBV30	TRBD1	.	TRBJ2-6	TGTGCCTCCGGGACAGGGAAAGCTGGGGCCAACGTCCTGACTTTC	CASGTGKAGANVLTF
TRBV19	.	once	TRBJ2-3	TGTGCCAGTAAAGCGACCAGTGCAAGCACAGATACGCAGTATTTT	CASKATSASTDTQYF
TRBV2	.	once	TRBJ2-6	TGTGCCAGCATGCTACCGTCGCCCGGGGCCAACGTCCTGACTTTC	CASMLPSPGANVLTF
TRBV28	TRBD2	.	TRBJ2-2	TGTGCCAGCACCGCGGGACTACCCAACACCGGGGAGCTGTTTTTT	CASTAGLPNTGELFF
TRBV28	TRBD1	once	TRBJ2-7	TGTGCCAGCAGTTTATCGCGGGACAGGTCCTCCGGGACCGCCTACGAGCAGTACTTC	CASSLSRDRSSGTAYEQYF
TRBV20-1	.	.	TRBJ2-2	TGCAGTGCTCGGGACACCGGGGAGCTGTTTTTT	CSARDTGELFF
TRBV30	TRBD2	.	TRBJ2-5	TGTGCCTGGAGGAGGCTAGCGGAAGAGACCCAGTACTTC	CAWRRLAEETQYF